The rows below give T cell receptor beta chains drawn from one sample of a study of shared clonotypes between healthy human individuals. The data were produced by immunoSEQ multiplex PCR, yet TCRdb's version contains in-frame clones alone and is incomplete. The top ten hold 1.4% to 1.5% of the sample, which has about 1 million clones, approximately 76% seen once. Input material: memory CD4+ T cells sorted from blood. Receptors were obtained from a man aged 18-30 years in good health. Each CDR3 is given with its conserved first and last residue. A D gene is named only where the DNA matches it firmly. Clone size is given for some rows only: seen once, a few or many times, or a class if the clone is expanded.

TRBJ2-3 | - | TRBV11-3 | TRBD2 | CASSSGEGARTDTQYF | TGTGCCAGCAGCTCCGGGGAGGGCGCGAGGACAGATACGCAGTATTTT
TRBJ2-7 | - | TRBV5-1 | TRBD1 | CASSSTRDRGSYEQYF | TGCGCCAGCAGCTCGACCCGGGACAGGGGATCCTACGAGCAGTACTTC
TRBJ2-2 | - | TRBV7-9 | TRBD2 | CASSLVSLREDTGELFF | TGTGCCAGCAGCTTAGTATCGCTGCGGGAGGACACCGGGGAGCTGTTTTTT
TRBJ1-6 | few | TRBV6-4 | - | CASSDGRNSPLHF | TGTGCCAGCAGTGACGGGAGAAATTCACCCCTCCACTTT
TRBJ2-7 | few | TRBV13 | - | CASSLAPLLGSPYEQYF | TGTGCCAGCAGCTTAGCGCCCCTTTTGGGTTCCCCCTACGAGCAGTACTTC
TRBJ1-2 | - | TRBV30 | - | CAWSRGGTHYGYTF | TGTGCCTGGAGTCGTGGGGGGACCCACTATGGCTACACCTTC
TRBJ1-2 | - | TRBV6-6 | TRBD1 | CASSPGGGYTF | TGTGCCAGCAGCCCAGGGGGTGGCTACACCTTC
TRBJ2-1 | - | TRBV10-3 | - | CAISERSNEQFF | TGTGCCATCAGTGAGCGCAGCAATGAGCAGTTCTTC
TRBJ2-7 | many | TRBV9 | TRBD1 | CASSVGQGVSYEQYF | TGTGCCAGCAGCGTAGGACAGGGAGTTTCCTACGAGCAGTACTTC
TRBJ2-2 | - | TRBV18 | TRBD1 | CASSPPDRGAGELFF | TGTGCCAGCTCACCCCCGGACAGGGGGGCCGGGGAGCTGTTTTTT
TRBJ2-4 | - | TRBV19 | TRBD2 | CASRTPGGGQNIQYF | TGTGCCAGTAGGACCCCCGGGGGGGGCCAAAACATTCAGTACTTC
TRBJ1-2 | - | TRBV4-1 | - | CASSQEMTQFYGYTF | TGCGCCAGCAGCCAAGAAATGACACAGTTCTATGGCTACACCTTC
TRBJ2-3 | - | TRBV18 | - | CASSPEAVTQYF | TGTGCCAGCTCCCCTGAGGCGGTTACGCAGTATTTT
TRBJ2-7 | - | TRBV5-4 | - | CASSFAARDEQYF | TGTGCCAGCAGCTTCGCGGCTCGAGACGAGCAGTACTTC
TRBJ1-2 | - | TRBV11-3 | TRBD1 | CASSPGTGATYGYTF | TGTGCCAGCAGCCCCGGGACAGGGGCGACGTATGGCTACACCTTC
TRBJ1-5 | - | TRBV9 | - | CASSVDGWQPQHF | TGTGCCAGCAGCGTAGATGGTTGGCAGCCCCAGCATTTT
TRBJ2-6 | - | TRBV28 | - | CASSFPPYRDSGANVLTF | TGTGCCAGCAGTTTCCCCCCCTACAGGGATTCTGGGGCCAACGTCCTGACTTTC
TRBJ1-3 | - | TRBV19 | - | CASQGFSGNTIYF | TGTGCCAGCCAGGGTTTCTCTGGAAACACCATATATTTT
TRBJ1-2 | - | TRBV25-1 | - | CASGVLNGGYTF | TGTGCCAGCGGAGTCCTCAATGGCGGCTACACCTTC
TRBJ2-3 | - | TRBV7-3 | - | CASSKIVADTQYF | TGTGCCAGCAGCAAAATAGTAGCAGATACGCAGTATTTT
TRBJ1-6 | - | TRBV6-5 | - | CASRERQVSSPLHF | TGTGCCAGCAGGGAGCGACAGGTATCCTCACCCCTCCACTTT
TRBJ1-1 | - | TRBV19 | TRBD1 | CASSLTGNRNTEAFF | TGTGCCAGTAGTTTGACAGGGAATAGGAACACTGAAGCTTTCTTT
TRBJ2-2 | - | TRBV7-2 | TRBD2 | CASSLARTSGRATGELFF | TGTGCCAGCAGCTTAGCCCGGACTAGCGGGAGGGCCACCGGGGAGCTGTTTTTT
TRBJ2-1 | - | TRBV27 | - | CASTAGLERTWNEQFF | TGTGCCAGCACCGCCGGGTTGGAACGAACGTGGAATGAGCAGTTCTTC
TRBJ2-7 | - | TRBV6-5 | - | CASRRTGTETYEQYF | TGTGCCAGCAGGAGAACCGGGACCGAGACCTACGAGCAGTACTTC
TRBJ2-3 | few | TRBV5-4 | TRBD2 | CASSLVQLAGGFTDTQYF | TGTGCCAGCAGCTTGGTCCAACTAGCGGGGGGTTTCACAGATACGCAGTATTTT
TRBJ1-5 | - | TRBV27 | - | CASRQFQDQPQHF | TGTGCCAGCAGGCAATTCCAGGATCAGCCCCAGCATTTT
TRBJ2-3 | - | TRBV5-1 | TRBD1 | CASSLEQGNKDTQYF | TGCGCCAGCAGCTTGGAACAGGGGAATAAAGATACGCAGTATTTT
TRBJ2-7 | - | TRBV2 | TRBD1 | CASSGDRSNEQYF | TGTGCCAGCAGTGGGGACAGGAGCAACGAGCAGTACTTC
TRBJ2-2 | few | TRBV6-5 | - | CASRSPNTGELFF | TGTGCCAGCAGGAGCCCGAACACCGGGGAGCTGTTTTTT
TRBJ2-6 | - | TRBV30 | - | CAWEEQVSGANVLTF | TGTGCCTGGGAAGAACAGGTCTCTGGGGCCAACGTCCTGACTTTC
TRBJ2-3 | - | TRBV18 | - | CASSSRTVDTQYF | TGTGCCAGCTCCTCCCGAACAGTGGATACGCAGTATTTT
TRBJ1-1 | - | TRBV29-1 | - | CSVEENSANTEAFF | TGCAGCGTTGAAGAGAACAGTGCGAACACTGAAGCTTTCTTT
TRBJ2-7 | - | TRBV6-1 | TRBD2 | CASQLSGGGEQYF | TGTGCCAGCCAGCTTAGCGGGGGGGGCGAGCAGTACTTC
TRBJ2-1 | - | TRBV11-3 | - | CASSSRQGRTSAEQFF | TGTGCCAGCAGCTCCCGACAGGGGCGGACTAGCGCTGAGCAGTTCTTC
TRBJ2-2 | few | TRBV6-4 | - | CASSVSGRGNTGELFF | TGTGCCAGCAGTGTGTCTGGGCGAGGAAACACCGGGGAGCTGTTTTTT
TRBJ2-6 | - | TRBV14 | - | CASSPRQDPFNVLTF | TGTGCCAGCAGCCCACGACAGGACCCCTTCAACGTCCTGACTTTC
TRBJ2-1 | few | TRBV7-6 | TRBD2 | CASSPTGLAGGEQFF | TGTGCCAGCAGTCCGACGGGACTAGCGGGAGGGGAGCAGTTCTTC
TRBJ2-7 | - | TRBV2 | - | CASSRNVGASYEQYF | TGTGCCAGCAGTAGAAACGTGGGAGCCTCCTACGAGCAGTACTTC
TRBJ1-4 | once | TRBV10-3 | - | CAISEVGDPNEKLFF | TGTGCCATCAGTGAGGTAGGGGACCCGAATGAAAAACTGTTTTTT
TRBJ2-7 | few | TRBV7-9 | - | CASSLPAYEQYF | TGTGCCAGCAGCTTGCCCGCCTACGAGCAGTACTTC
TRBJ2-2 | once | TRBV7-2 | - | CASSLAQRELFF | TGTGCCAGCAGCCTAGCGCAGAGGGAGCTGTTTTTT
TRBJ2-7 | - | TRBV5-1 | - | CASSLDTYEQYF | TGCGCCAGCAGCTTGGATACCTACGAGCAGTACTTC
TRBJ1-5 | - | TRBV6-6 | - | CASSNSPGTGNQPQHF | TGTGCCAGCAGTAACTCTCCCGGGACGGGGAATCAGCCCCAGCATTTT
TRBJ1-1 | - | TRBV5-1 | - | CASSTGTAPGAFF | TGCGCCAGCAGCACGGGGACGGCTCCAGGGGCTTTCTTT
TRBJ2-3 | - | TRBV4-3 | TRBD2 | CASSQGKAGAGKDTQYF | TGCGCCAGCAGCCAAGGCAAGGCGGGAGCTGGAAAAGATACGCAGTATTTT
TRBJ1-2 | - | TRBV5-4 | - | CASSLENRAYGYTF | TGTGCCAGCAGCTTGGAAAACAGAGCCTATGGCTACACCTTC
TRBJ2-5 | - | TRBV7-2 | - | CASSARTYQETQYF | TGTGCCAGCAGCGCCCGGACTTACCAAGAGACCCAGTACTTC
TRBJ2-2 | - | TRBV5-4 | - | CASSLGGAAGQAGELFF | TGTGCCAGCAGTCTTGGAGGAGCAGCGGGACAGGCCGGGGAGCTGTTTTTT
TRBJ2-7 | few | TRBV7-2 | - | CASSLMVGGGYEQYF | TGTGCCAGCAGCTTAATGGTGGGAGGGGGCTACGAGCAGTACTTC
TRBJ2-1 | - | TRBV29-1 | TRBD1 | CSVGQGLYNEQFF | TGCAGCGTCGGACAGGGGCTCTACAATGAGCAGTTCTTC
TRBJ2-1 | - | TRBV20-1 | - | CSARPLREQFF | TGCAGTGCTAGGCCCCTCCGTGAGCAGTTCTTC
TRBJ2-7 | - | TRBV6-5 | - | CASSLDSRYEQYF | TGTGCCAGCAGCTTGGACAGCCGATACGAGCAGTACTTC
TRBJ1-1 | - | TRBV30 | - | CAWTSLAVYTEAFF | TGTGCCTGGACCTCTTTAGCCGTGTACACTGAAGCTTTCTTT
TRBJ1-1 | - | TRBV2 | - | CASRSSPNTEAFF | TGTGCCAGCAGGAGCTCGCCGAACACTGAAGCTTTCTTT
TRBJ2-2 | - | TRBV7-2 | - | CASSSLSPGRGELFF | TGTGCCAGCAGCTCCTTGTCGCCAGGAAGGGGTGAGCTGTTTTTT
TRBJ2-7 | - | TRBV5-4 | - | CASSSYYEQYF | TGTGCCAGCAGCTCGTACTACGAGCAGTACTTC
TRBJ2-1 | - | TRBV7-2 | - | CASSLGSLGREIEQFF | TGTGCCAGCAGCTTAGGTTCCCTGGGACGGGAGATTGAGCAGTTCTTC
TRBJ2-2 | few | TRBV7-9 | - | CASSFTRTGELFF | TGTGCCAGCAGCTTTACCAGAACCGGGGAGCTGTTTTTT